This TCR beta chain comes out of a study of human T cells and chemical hapten exposure. The study, taken as a whole, reports: Compared with pre-sensitization or healthy control sets, expanded TCRs clustered more.

TCRdb re-derived calls from the RACE reads in MiXCR, one entry per CDR3 protein. The table has more than 75,000 distinct CDR3 sequences, roughly 10% seen once. This clonotype was observed a few times. What it recognizes is unknown. CDR3 length: 13 amino acids. Trimming removed 6 bases from V and 2 bases from J, with 11 bases in between. Germline V CDR1 and CDR2: MNHEY, SVGAGI. Time point specified: patch test 2, 6 weeks after DPC sensitization. Treatment in this sample: therapeutic diphenylcyclopropenone sensitization with weekly scalp DPC. The study enrolled 18 to 70-year-old alopecia patients suitable for DPC.

Sequencing was performed on whole blood, taken in connection with sensitization to the hapten diphenylcyclopropenone (DPC). This receptor was obtained from a woman aged 30 to 39 with alopecia areata. Some clones in this sample may be carry-over from other donors' samples. The rearrangement joins TRBV6-5 to TRBJ2-7; maybe TRBD2 (6 bases). The CDR3 region has the DNA TGTGCCAGCAGAGGGACGGGAGCCTACGAGCAGTACTTC. Amino acid sequence: CASRGTGAYEQYF.